This entry is about one T cell receptor beta chain. This entry is derived from a study of blood T cell repertoires in COVID-19. Study-wide background: Sources were T cells, B-cell-depleted T cells, or PBMCs; the material itself was cDNA or gDNA.

The repertoire was sequenced with immunoSEQ multiplex PCR; TCRdb's copy has only in-frame clones and lacks some. The repertoire holds approximately 200,000 clones, about 88% seen once, with less than 3.5% in the top ten. Sequencing was carried out using peripheral blood. This clonotype originated in a woman under 40 with active or convalescent COVID-19.

CDR3 nucleotide sequence: TGTGCCACCAGCAGAGATCGGAGCACGGGCACAGATACGCAGTATTTT. This gives the protein CATSRDRSTGTDTQYF. The chain uses TRBV15 and TRBJ2-3; D is ambiguous. The CDR3 runs to 16 residues. In germline, CDR1 is LNHNV, CDR2 YYDKDF (reference sequence). Trimming shortened V by 0 bases and J by 1 base, and 11 bases separated the two germline ends.